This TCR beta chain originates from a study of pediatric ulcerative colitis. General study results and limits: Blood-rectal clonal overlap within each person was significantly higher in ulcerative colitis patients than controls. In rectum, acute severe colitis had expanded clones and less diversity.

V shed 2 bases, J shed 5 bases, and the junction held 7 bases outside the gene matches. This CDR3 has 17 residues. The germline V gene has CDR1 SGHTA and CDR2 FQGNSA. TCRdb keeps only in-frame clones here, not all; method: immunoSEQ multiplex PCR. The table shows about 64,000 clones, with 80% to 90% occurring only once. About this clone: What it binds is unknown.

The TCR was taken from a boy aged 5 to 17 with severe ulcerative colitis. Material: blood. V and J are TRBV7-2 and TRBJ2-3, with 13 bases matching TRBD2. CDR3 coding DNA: TGTGCCAGCAGCTTAACTGGGACTAGCGGGGCGCAAGATACGCAGTATTTT. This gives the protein CASSLTGTSGAQDTQYF.